These 27 T cell receptor beta chains were all obtained from the same sample, sequenced in a study of response to subunit inactivated influenza vaccine. TCRdb re-called the RT-PCR reads through MiXCR, storing one row per CDR3 protein. The table shows fewer than 700,000 distinct CDR3 sequences, with 13% occurring only once. The source material was PBMCs from blood, sampled 45 days after vaccination. The receptors stem from a man in his fifties who received an inactivated influenza vaccine.

This clonotype was counted at least ten times. The V call is TRBV6-2 or TRBV6-3, the J call TRBJ2-1; 9 bases fit TRBD2. The CDR3 runs 15 residues. The V gene end was trimmed by 2 bases and the J gene end by 6 bases; junction bases not matched to a gene: 5. The germline gives CDR1 MNHEY, CDR2 SVGEGT. The CDR3 protein is CASSYAASGANEQFF. CDR3 sequence (DNA): TGTGCCAGCAGTTACGCGGCTAGCGGGGCCAATGAGCAGTTCTTC.

The chain has TRBV6-1 and TRBJ2-7, with D unresolved. The CDR3 totals 14 residues. Germline V gene lookup returns CDR1 MNHNS and CDR2 SASEGT. V lost 10 bases to trimming and J lost 5 bases, with 21 bases between them. This CDR3 reads CATKSSGSQNEQYF. CDR3 sequence (DNA): TGTGCCACCAAGAGCAGTGGGTCTCAGAACGAGCAGTACTTC.

This clonotype showed up just a few times. CDR3 loop: CASSWSGGRVTDTQYF. The DNA for the CDR3 is TGCGCCAGCAGCTGGAGTGGCGGCAGGGTCACAGATACGCAGTATTTT. V gene TRBV5-1 combines with J gene TRBJ2-3; TRBD1 is a possible D gene (5 bases). Trimming pared 3 bases from V and 2 bases from J, leaving 16 bases between. The CDR3 consists of 16 residues. Germline V lookup: CDR1 SGHRS, CDR2 YFSETQ.

This clonotype was observed at least ten times. The chain has TRBV20-1 and TRBJ2-7, with D perhaps matching TRBD2 (6 bases). Germline CDR1 reads DFQATT; CDR2 reads SNEGSKA (reference sequence). CDR3 size: 13 residues. Trimming took off 4 bases at V and 2 bases at J, with 12 bases between the two ends. DNA of the CDR3: TGCAGTGCTAACGGACTATCCACCTACGAGCAGTACTTC. It codes for CSANGLSTYEQYF.

The rearrangement joins TRBV5-4 to TRBJ2-1, with 13 bases identical to TRBD2. Germline CDR1 is SGHNT and CDR2 is YYREEE (reference sequence). V gave up 2 bases and J gave up 4 bases; unmatched junction bases: 18. CDR3 length: 21 amino acids. The CDR3 DNA reads TGTGCCAGCAGCTTCATAATAGGGACTAGCGGGATTAAGGCCCTATACAATGAGCAGTTCTTC. Translating it yields CASSFIIGTSGIKALYNEQFF.

The V and J genes are TRBV28 and TRBJ1-6; D remains unclear. Looked up from germline, CDR1 is MDHEN and CDR2 is SYDVKM. Trimming pared 5 bases from V and 6 bases from J, leaving 11 bases between. The length of the CDR3 is 14 residues. CDR3 residues: CASSTTTGNSPLHF. The CDR3 nucleotides read TGTGCCAGCAGTACCACCACTGGTAATTCACCCCTCCACTTT.

The chain employs TRBV2 and TRBJ2-7, with D tentatively TRBD1 (6 bases). V lost 6 bases, J lost 4 bases, and 13 bases lay in between. Germline V gene data show CDR1 as SNHLY and CDR2 as FYNNEI. The CDR3 sequence is 13 residues long. The CDR3 nucleotides are TGTGCCAGCAGAGCGGACAGCGTGTACGAGCAGTACTTC. Translation: CASRADSVYEQYF.

The CDR3: CASSSPGTTDGQYF. In DNA, the CDR3 is TGCGCCAGCAGCAGCCCCGGGACTACCGACGGGCAGTACTTC. V gene TRBV5-1 combines with J gene TRBJ2-7; 7 bases fit TRBD2. The V gene end was trimmed by 4 bases and the J gene end by 9 bases; junction bases not matched to a gene: 13. CDR3 size: 14 residues. In germline, CDR1 is SGHRS, CDR2 YFSETQ.

The chain is built from TRBV4-3 and TRBJ2-6; TRBD2 is a possible D gene (6 bases). V was clipped by 5 bases and J by 0 bases, with 14 bases between them. This CDR3 comprises 17 residues. Germline values: CDR1 LGHNA, CDR2 YSLEER. CDR3 sequence reads: CASSAGGPSSGANVLTF. DNA for the CDR3: TGCGCCAGCAGCGCAGGAGGGCCTAGCTCTGGGGCCAACGTCCTGACTTTC.

This clonotype has more than one count but fewer than ten. V and J are TRBV3-1 and TRBJ2-5; 11 positions match TRBD2. V trimming: 4 bases; J trimming: 4 bases; junction bases outside the gene matches: 11. Germline CDR1 is LGHDT and CDR2 is YNNKEL (reference sequence). The CDR3 contains 17 residues. CDR3 sequence: CASSPLLLAGVSETQYF. The CDR3 DNA is TGTGCCAGCAGCCCACTCTTACTAGCGGGAGTTTCAGAGACCCAGTACTTC.

The rearrangement links TRBV3-1 to TRBJ2-1; D possibly corresponds to TRBD2 (5 bases). CDR1 and CDR2 (germline): LGHDT, YNNKEL (reference sequence). CDR3 length: 15 amino acids. V was pared by 4 bases and J by 13 bases, with 23 bases between. CDR3 DNA sequence: TGTGCCAGCAGCCCTCCCCAGCCCGGGAAAGAAGAACAGTTCTTC. It codes for CASSPPQPGKEEQFF.

This clonotype was seen a few times. The chain recombines TRBV12-3 or TRBV12-4 with TRBJ2-1; 10 positions match TRBD2. Unmatched junction bases numbered 10, after V lost 6 bases and J lost 8 bases. This CDR3 has 15 residues. The CDR3 coding sequence is TGTGCCAGCAGACTGTCTAGCGGGGGTCGGGATGAGCAGTTCTTC. Translated: CASRLSSGGRDEQFF.

This rearrangement joins TRBV10-3 to TRBJ2-7, with D possibly TRBD2 on 6 matching bases. V dropped 10 bases and J dropped 1 base, with 14 bases sitting between them. Germline V gene sequence: CDR1 ENHRY, CDR2 SYGVKD. CDR3 length equals 13 residues. Written as DNA, the CDR3 is TGTGCCACCTCCCCGGGGACTTCCTACGAGCAGTACTTC. The encoded protein is CATSPGTSYEQYF.

This clonotype was seen repeatedly, ten times or more. The chain is built from TRBV5-1 and TRBJ2-1; a weak D match, TRBD1 (6 bases). Germline values: CDR1 SGHRS, CDR2 YFSETQ. CDR3 length equals 14 residues. Trimming stripped 4 bases from V and 4 bases from J, with 12 bases between. Here the CDR3 DNA reads TGCGCCAGCAGCATACTGACAGGATACAATGAGCAGTTCTTC. Translated, it gives CASSILTGYNEQFF. Looking up the rest from reference TRBV5-1 and TRBJ2-1 gives the full variable domain: KAGVTQTPRYLIKTRGQQVTLSCSPISGHRSVSWYQQTPGQGLQFLFEYFSETQRNKGNFPGRFSGRQFSNSRSEMNVSTLELGDSALYLCASSILTGYNEQFFGPGTRLTVL.

This clonotype was seen a few times. The V call is TRBV5-6, the J call TRBJ1-2; no clear D. CDR1 is SGHDT and CDR2 is YYEEEE in the germline V gene. Trimming stripped 2 bases from V and 2 bases from J, with 7 bases between. The CDR3 extends over 13 amino acids. The CDR3 reads CASSFATNYGYTF. The CDR3 nucleotides read TGTGCCAGCAGCTTTGCCACGAACTATGGCTACACCTTC.

This clonotype was observed a single time. At one end the junction does not follow the germline gene, possibly because of a read error. The gene calls are TRBV18 and TRBJ2-4; possibly TRBD1 for D (6 bases). The CDR3 extends over 15 amino acids. CDR1 is KGHSH and CDR2 is LQKENI in the germline V gene. The CDR3 bases are TGTGCCAGCTCACCAAAACCCGGGACACCAGAGGGCCCCAACTTC. Translation gives CASSPKPGTPEGPNF.

The chain links TRBV20-1 to TRBJ1-5, with D possibly TRBD1 on 6 matching bases. The germline V gene encodes CDR1 DFQATT and CDR2 SNEGSKA (reference sequence). Trimming pared 3 bases from V and 4 bases from J, leaving 10 bases between. This CDR3 is 13 amino acids long. The CDR3 DNA reads as TGCAGTGCTAGCCGGGACATTAATCAGCCCCAGCATTTT. Translating it yields CSASRDINQPQHF.

The chain uses TRBV4-2 and TRBJ2-1, with D perhaps assigned TRBD1 or TRBD2 (5 bases each). Deletions cut 6 bases from V and 3 bases from J, with 15 bases between. The length of the CDR3 is 15 residues. Per germline, CDR1 LGHNA and CDR2 YNFKEQ. CDR3 coding DNA: TGTGCCAGCAGAGGCAGGGAGCAAGTCTACAATGAGCAGTTCTTC. Amino acid sequence: CASRGREQVYNEQFF.

J is TRBJ1-5 and V is TRBV20-1, with TRBD1 as a possible D gene (5 bases). This CDR3 contains 13 residues. The germline V gene encodes CDR1 DFQATT and CDR2 SNEGSKA (reference sequence). V lost 6 bases to trimming and J lost 1 base, with 10 bases between them. The CDR3 protein is CSAAGTSNQPQHF. The CDR3, as DNA: TGCAGTGCGGCCGGGACCAGCAATCAGCCCCAGCATTTT.

This clonotype was observed at least ten times. V is TRBV6-1 and J is TRBJ2-7, with D possibly being TRBD1 or TRBD2 (5 bases each). The CDR3 consists of 16 residues. Per the germline V gene, CDR1 is MNHNS and CDR2 is SASEGT. V dropped 6 bases and J dropped 2 bases, with 20 bases sitting between them. CDR3 sequence (DNA): TGTGCCAGCAGGAGAGACGGACACTTGGGAGCCTACGAGCAGTACTTC. Protein: CASRRDGHLGAYEQYF.

This clonotype was seen a few times. The chain joins TRBV25-1 to TRBJ2-1; no clear D gene. Germline V gene lookup returns CDR1 MGHDK and CDR2 SYGVNS. The V end lost 6 bases, the J end lost 5 bases, and 17 bases lay between the germline ends. This CDR3 is 15 amino acids long. The CDR3 sequence is CASSKPGPTNNEQFF. The CDR3 DNA is TGTGCCAGCAGCAAGCCCGGACCGACGAACAATGAGCAGTTCTTC.

This clonotype has ten or more counts. As DNA, the CDR3 is TGTGCCAGCAGCTTAGAGGCCGGGGGTCAGCCCCAGCATTTT. This gives the protein CASSLEAGGQPQHF. The chain employs TRBV11-2 and TRBJ1-5; D may be TRBD1 (5 bases). Germline loops: CDR1 SGHAT, CDR2 FQNNGV. The CDR3 is 14 amino acids. V lost 0 bases and J 6 bases, leaving 9 bases between the germline ends.

This clonotype was counted ten times or more. In DNA form, the CDR3 reads TGTGCCAGCATGCAAACTGGGGCCAACGTCCTGACTTTC. Protein sequence: CASMQTGANVLTF. V gene TRBV12-3 or TRBV12-4 combines with J gene TRBJ2-6, with D hard to call. CDR3 length: 13 residues. Trimming cost V 7 bases and J 2 bases, with 6 bases left between them.

The table lists this clonotype with a few counts. This chain uses TRBV12-3 or TRBV12-4 with TRBJ2-4; 8 bases agree with TRBD1. The trim removed 5 bases at V and 2 bases at J, leaving 2 bases unmatched. The CDR3 sequence is 14 residues long. CDR3 residues: CASSRTGTKNIQYF. The DNA of the CDR3 is TGTGCCAGCAGTCGGACAGGGACCAAAAACATTCAGTACTTC.

Only a few counts were recorded for this clonotype. An end of the junction differs from the germline gene, which may be a read error. The chain links TRBV7-2 to TRBJ2-1; 11 nucleotides match TRBD2. CDR3 length: 14 amino acids. The germline CDR1 and CDR2 sequences are SGHTA and FQGNSA. CDR3 sequence reads: CSSSVLAGGFEQFF. Here the CDR3 DNA reads TGTTCCAGCAGCGTGTTAGCGGGAGGGTTTGAGCAGTTCTTC.

This clonotype was recorded a few times. CDR3 sequence (DNA): TGTGCCAGCAGCCAAGATCCGAGTAGCAACGAGCAGTACTTC. Translation: CASSQDPSSNEQYF. The rearrangement links TRBV3-1 to TRBJ2-7; D remains ambiguous. V was trimmed by 0 bases and J by 5 bases, leaving 11 bases between them. CDR3 length: 14 amino acids. In germline, CDR1 is LGHDT, CDR2 YNNKEL (reference sequence).

The CDR3 sequence: CASSKVEVYRGGNQPQHF. In nucleotides, the CDR3 is TGTGCCAGCAGCAAAGTGGAGGTATATCGGGGTGGCAATCAGCCCCAGCATTTT. This chain uses TRBV21-1 with TRBJ1-5. TRBV21-1 counts as a pseudogene. The CDR3 covers 18 residues.